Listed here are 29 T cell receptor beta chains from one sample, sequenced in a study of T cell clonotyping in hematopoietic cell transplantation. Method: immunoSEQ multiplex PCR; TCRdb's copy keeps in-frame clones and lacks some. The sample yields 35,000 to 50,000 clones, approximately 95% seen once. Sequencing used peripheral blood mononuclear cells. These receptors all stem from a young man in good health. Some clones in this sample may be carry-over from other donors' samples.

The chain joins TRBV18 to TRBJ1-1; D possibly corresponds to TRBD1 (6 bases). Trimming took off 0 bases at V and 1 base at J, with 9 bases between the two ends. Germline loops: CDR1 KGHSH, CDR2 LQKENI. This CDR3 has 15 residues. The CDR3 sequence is CASSPPGHKNTEAFF. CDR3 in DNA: TGTGCCAGCTCACCACCGGGACACAAGAACACTGAAGCTTTCTTT.

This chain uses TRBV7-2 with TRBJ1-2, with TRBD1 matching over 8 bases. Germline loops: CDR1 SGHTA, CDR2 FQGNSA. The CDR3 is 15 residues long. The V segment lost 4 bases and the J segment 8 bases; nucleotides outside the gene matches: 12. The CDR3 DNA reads TGTGCCAGCAGCTCCGACAGGGGATCGTGGAGAGGCTACACCTTC. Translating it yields CASSSDRGSWRGYTF.

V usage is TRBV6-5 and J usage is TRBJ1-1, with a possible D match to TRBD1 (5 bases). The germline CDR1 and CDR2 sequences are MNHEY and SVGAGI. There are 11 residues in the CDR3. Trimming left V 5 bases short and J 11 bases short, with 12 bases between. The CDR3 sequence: CASSRRDVAFF. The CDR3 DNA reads TGTGCCAGCAGTCGCAGGGATGTTGCTTTCTTT.

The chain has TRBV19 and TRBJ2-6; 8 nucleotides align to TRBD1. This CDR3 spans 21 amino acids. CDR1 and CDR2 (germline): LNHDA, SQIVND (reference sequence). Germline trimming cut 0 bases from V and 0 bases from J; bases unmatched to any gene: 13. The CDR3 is CASSIDRTRGQVPSGANVLTF. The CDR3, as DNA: TGTGCCAGTAGTATAGATCGAACGAGGGGACAGGTCCCCTCTGGGGCCAACGTCCTGACTTTC.

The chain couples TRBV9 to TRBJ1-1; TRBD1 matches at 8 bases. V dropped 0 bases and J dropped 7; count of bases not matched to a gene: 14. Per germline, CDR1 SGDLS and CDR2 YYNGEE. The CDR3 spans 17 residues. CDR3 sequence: CASSVARGDRGRDEAFF. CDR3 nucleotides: TGTGCCAGCAGCGTAGCTAGGGGCGACAGGGGACGTGATGAAGCTTTCTTT.

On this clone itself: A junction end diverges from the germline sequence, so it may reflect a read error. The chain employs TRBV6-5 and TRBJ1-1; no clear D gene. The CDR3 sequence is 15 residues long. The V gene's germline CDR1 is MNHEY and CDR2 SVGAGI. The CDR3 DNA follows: TGTGCCAGCAATTACCGGGTGTCGGGAGGGACTGAAGCTTTCTTT. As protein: CASNYRVSGGTEAFF.

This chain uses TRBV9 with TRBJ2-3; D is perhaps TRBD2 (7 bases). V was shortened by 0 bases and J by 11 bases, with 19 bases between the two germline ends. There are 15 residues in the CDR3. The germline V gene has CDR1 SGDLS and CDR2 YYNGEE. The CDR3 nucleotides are TGTGCCAGCAGCGTAGCGGGGGGCCCACAAAGCGGGCAGTATTTT. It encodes CASSVAGGPQSGQYF. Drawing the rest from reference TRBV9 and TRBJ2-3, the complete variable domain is DSGVTQTPKHLITATGQRVTLRCSPRSGDLSVYWYQQSLDQGLQFLIQYYNGEERAKGNILERFSAQQFPDLHSELNLSSLELGDSALYFCASSVAGGPQSGQYFGPGTRLTVL.

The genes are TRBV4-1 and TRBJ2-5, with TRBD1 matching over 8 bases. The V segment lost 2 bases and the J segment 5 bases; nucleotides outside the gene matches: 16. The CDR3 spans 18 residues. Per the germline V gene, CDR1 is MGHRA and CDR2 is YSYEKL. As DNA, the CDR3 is TGCGCCAGCAGCCAACCAAGGACAGGGAGCACCCTTGGGGAGACCCAGTACTTC. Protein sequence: CASSQPRTGSTLGETQYF.

The DNA for the CDR3 is TGTGCCAGCAGTAAAGGGACAGATTTATCTCAAGAGACCCAGTACTTC. It yields the protein CASSKGTDLSQETQYF. The genes are TRBV6-6 and TRBJ2-5; 7 nucleotides match TRBD1. Losses at the gene ends were 5 bases for V and 2 bases for J; bases not matched to a gene: 11. This CDR3 has 16 amino acids. Germline V gene sequence: CDR1 MNHNY, CDR2 SVGAGI (reference sequence).

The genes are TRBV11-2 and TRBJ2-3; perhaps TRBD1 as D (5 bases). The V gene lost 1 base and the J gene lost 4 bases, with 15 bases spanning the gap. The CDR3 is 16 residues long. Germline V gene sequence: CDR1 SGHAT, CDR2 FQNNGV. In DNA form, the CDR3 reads TGTGCCAGCAGCTTAGGAACAGGTTCATTGGCAGATACGCAGTATTTT. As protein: CASSLGTGSLADTQYF. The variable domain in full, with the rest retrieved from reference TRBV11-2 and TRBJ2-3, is EAGVAQSPRYKIIEKRQSVAFWCNPISGHATLYWYQQILGQGPKLLIQFQNNGVVDDSQLPKDRFSAERLKGVDSTLKIQPAKLEDSAVYLCASSLGTGSLADTQYFGPGTRLTVL.

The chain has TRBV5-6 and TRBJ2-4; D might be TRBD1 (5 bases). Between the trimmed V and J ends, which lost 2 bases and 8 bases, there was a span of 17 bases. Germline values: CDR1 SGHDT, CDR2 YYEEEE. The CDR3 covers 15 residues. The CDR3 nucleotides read TGTGCCAGCAGCTTACGTGACCAGGGCCAGTACATTCAGTACTTC. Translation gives CASSLRDQGQYIQYF.

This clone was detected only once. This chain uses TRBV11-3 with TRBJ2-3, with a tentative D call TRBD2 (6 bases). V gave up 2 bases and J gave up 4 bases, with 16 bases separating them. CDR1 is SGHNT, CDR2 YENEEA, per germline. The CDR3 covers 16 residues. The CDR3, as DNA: TGTGCCAGCAGCTTAAGAACCGGGAGCGATGCAGATACGCAGTATTTT. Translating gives CASSLRTGSDADTQYF.

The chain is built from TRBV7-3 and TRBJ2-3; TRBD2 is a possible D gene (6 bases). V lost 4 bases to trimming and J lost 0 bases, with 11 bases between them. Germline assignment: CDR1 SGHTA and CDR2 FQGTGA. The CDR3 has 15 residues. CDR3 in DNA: TGTGCCAGCAGCTCTCAGGGAGGTAGCACAGATACGCAGTATTTT. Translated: CASSSQGGSTDTQYF.

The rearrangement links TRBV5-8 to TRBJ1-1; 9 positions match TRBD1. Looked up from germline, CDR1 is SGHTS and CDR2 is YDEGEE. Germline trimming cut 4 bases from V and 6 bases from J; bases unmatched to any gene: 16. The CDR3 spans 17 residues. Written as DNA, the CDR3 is TGTGCCAGCAGCCGATATAAGACAGGGGGGTTTAGAGCTGAAGCTTTCTTT. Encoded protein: CASSRYKTGGFRAEAFF.

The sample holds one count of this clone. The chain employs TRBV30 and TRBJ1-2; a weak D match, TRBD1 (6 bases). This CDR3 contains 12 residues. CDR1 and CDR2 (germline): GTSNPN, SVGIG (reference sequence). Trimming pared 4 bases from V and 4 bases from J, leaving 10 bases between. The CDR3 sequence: CAWNRVTYGYTF. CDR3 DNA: TGTGCCTGGAACAGGGTTACCTATGGCTACACCTTC.

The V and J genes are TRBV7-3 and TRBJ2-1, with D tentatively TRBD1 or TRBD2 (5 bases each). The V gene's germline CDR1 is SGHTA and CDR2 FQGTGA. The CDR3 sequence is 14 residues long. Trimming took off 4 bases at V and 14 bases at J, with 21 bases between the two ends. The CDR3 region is CASSSPLVQGEKFF. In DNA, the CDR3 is TGTGCCAGCAGCTCCCCACTTGTGCAGGGAGAGAAGTTCTTC. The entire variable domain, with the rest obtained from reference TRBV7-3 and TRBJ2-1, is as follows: GAGVSQTPSNKVTEKGKYVELRCDPISGHTALYWYRQSLGQGPEFLIYFQGTGAADDSGLPNDRFFAVRPEGSVSTLKIQRTERGDSAVYLCASSSPLVQGEKFFGPGTRLTVL.

The CDR3 DNA sequence: TGCAGTGCTAGTGGTGGGGTGCAGTTCTTC. Translated: CSASGGVQFF. The V and J genes are TRBV20-1 and TRBJ2-1; no firm D call. This CDR3 spans 10 amino acids. The V end lost 3 bases, the J end lost 12 bases, and 9 bases lay between the germline ends. Germline V lookup: CDR1 DFQATT, CDR2 SNEGSKA (reference sequence).

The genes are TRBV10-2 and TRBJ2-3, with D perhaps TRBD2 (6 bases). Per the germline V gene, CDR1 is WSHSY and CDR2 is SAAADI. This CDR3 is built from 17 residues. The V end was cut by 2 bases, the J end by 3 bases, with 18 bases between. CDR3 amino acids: CASSERRLVLKTDTQYF. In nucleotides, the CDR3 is TGCGCCAGCAGTGAGAGGAGACTAGTCTTGAAGACAGATACGCAGTATTTT.

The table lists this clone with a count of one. The chain's CDR3 is CASSEGGHSLETQYF. CDR3 coding DNA: TGTGCCAGCAGTGAAGGGGGACACTCGTTGGAGACCCAGTACTTC. The chain links TRBV2 to TRBJ2-5; possibly TRBD1 for D (6 bases). Germline-derived CDR1 and CDR2 are SNHLY and FYNNEI. The CDR3 has 15 residues. Trimming took 1 base from V and 5 from J, leaving 14 bases between them.

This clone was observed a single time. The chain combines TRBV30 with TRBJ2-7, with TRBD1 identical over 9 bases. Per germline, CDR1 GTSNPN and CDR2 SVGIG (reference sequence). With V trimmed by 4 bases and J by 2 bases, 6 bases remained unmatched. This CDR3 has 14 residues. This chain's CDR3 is CAWKPDRGTYEQYF. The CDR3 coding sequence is TGTGCCTGGAAGCCGGACAGGGGCACCTACGAGCAGTACTTC.

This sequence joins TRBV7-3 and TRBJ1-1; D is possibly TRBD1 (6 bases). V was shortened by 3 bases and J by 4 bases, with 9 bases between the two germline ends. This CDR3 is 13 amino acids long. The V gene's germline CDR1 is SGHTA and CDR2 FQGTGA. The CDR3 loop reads CASSFSRGTEAFF. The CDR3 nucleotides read TGTGCCAGCAGCTTTTCCAGGGGCACTGAAGCTTTCTTT.

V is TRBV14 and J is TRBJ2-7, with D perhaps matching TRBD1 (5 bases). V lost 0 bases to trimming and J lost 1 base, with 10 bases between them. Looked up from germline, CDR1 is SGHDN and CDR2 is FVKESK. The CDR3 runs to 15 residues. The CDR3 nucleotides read TGTGCCAGCAGCCAAGATTGGGGCCGTTCCTACGAGCAGTACTTC. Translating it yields CASSQDWGRSYEQYF. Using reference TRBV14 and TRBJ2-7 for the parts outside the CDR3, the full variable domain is EAGVTQFPSHSVIEKGQTVTLRCDPISGHDNLYWYRRVMGKEIKFLLHFVKESKQDESGMPNNRFLAERTGGTYSTLKVQPAELEDSGVYFCASSQDWGRSYEQYFGPGTRLTVT.

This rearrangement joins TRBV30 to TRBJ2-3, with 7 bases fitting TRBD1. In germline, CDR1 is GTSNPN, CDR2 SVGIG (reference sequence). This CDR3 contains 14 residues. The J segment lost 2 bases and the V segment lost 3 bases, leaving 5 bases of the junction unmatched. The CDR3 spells CAWRQGTATDTQYF. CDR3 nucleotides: TGTGCCTGGAGGCAGGGGACAGCCACAGATACGCAGTATTTT.

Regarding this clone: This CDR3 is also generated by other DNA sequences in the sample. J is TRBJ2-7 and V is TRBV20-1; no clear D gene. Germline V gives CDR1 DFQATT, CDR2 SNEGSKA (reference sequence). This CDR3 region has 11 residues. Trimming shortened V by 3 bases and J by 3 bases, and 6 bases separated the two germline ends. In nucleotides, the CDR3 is TGCAGTGCTAGGGAAGTCTACGAGCAGTACTTC. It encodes CSAREVYEQYF.

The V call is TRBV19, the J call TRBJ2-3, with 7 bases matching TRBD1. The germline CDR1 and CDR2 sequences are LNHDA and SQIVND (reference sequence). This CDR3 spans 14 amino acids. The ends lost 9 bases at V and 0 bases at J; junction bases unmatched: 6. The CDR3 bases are TGTGCCAGCCGGGACAGCACTAGCACAGATACGCAGTATTTT. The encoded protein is CASRDSTSTDTQYF.

In nucleotides, the CDR3 is TGTGCCAGCAGTGAAGGACAGCACCAAGGGGAAAAACTGTTTTTT. It is translated as CASSEGQHQGEKLFF. The J gene is TRBJ1-4, the V gene TRBV6-1, with a tentative D call TRBD1 (5 bases). Germline values: CDR1 MNHNS, CDR2 SASEGT. Trimming pared 1 base from V and 8 bases from J, leaving 14 bases between. The CDR3 totals 15 residues.

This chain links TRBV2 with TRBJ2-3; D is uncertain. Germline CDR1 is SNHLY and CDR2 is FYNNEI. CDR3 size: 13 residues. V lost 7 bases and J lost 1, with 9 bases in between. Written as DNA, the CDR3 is TGTGCCAGCAATGGAGTGGGCACAGATACGCAGTATTTT. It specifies CASNGVGTDTQYF.

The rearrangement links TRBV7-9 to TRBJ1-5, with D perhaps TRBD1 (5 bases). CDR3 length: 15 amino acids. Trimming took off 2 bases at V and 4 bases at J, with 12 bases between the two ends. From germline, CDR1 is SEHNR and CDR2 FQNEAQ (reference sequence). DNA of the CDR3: TGTGCCAGCAGCTTAAGCGACAGACCGAATCAGCCCCAGCATTTT. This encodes CASSLSDRPNQPQHF. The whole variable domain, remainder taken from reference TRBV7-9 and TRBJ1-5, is DTGVSQNPRHKITKRGQNVTFRCDPISEHNRLYWYRQTLGQGPEFLTYFQNEAQLEKSRLLSDRFSAERPKGSFSTLEIQRTEQGDSAMYLCASSLSDRPNQPQHFGDGTRLSIL.

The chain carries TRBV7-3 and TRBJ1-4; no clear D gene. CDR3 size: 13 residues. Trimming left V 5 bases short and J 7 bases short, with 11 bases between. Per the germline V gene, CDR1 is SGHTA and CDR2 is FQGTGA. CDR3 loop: CASSPGVGEKLFF. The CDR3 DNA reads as TGTGCCAGCAGCCCTGGTGTGGGTGAAAAACTGTTTTTT.